This paragraph covers one TCR beta chain sequence. Trimming removed 6 bases from V and 12 bases from J; junction bases left unmatched: 13. Germline CDR1 reads SNHLY; CDR2 reads FYNNEI. The CDR3 is 13 amino acids. Some clones are missing from TCRdb's copy, which holds only in-frame ones; the method was immunoSEQ multiplex PCR. Of about 660,000 clones detected, around 87% appear once; the ten largest clones hold 0.009% to 0.0095%. The data derive from a study of shared T cell receptors in the human thymus. These sequences were also reported in another study, on human thymus T cells. That paper states: Among unrelated individuals, related research reported thymic repertoires that overlapped highly.

This receptor was identified in a boy under two years old with a congenital heart defect. Sequenced: thymocytes. The rearrangement uses TRBV2 and TRBJ1-1, with 7 positions matching TRBD1. The CDR3 bases are TGTGCCAGCAGAGGGGGCGACGGCCCCGGGACTTTCTTT. The encoded protein is CASRGGDGPGTFF.